Listed here are 3 T cell receptor beta chains from one sample, sequenced in a study of blood T cell repertoires in COVID-19. Assay: immunoSEQ multiplex PCR; the TCRdb copy retains only in-frame clones and omits some. The table shows 340,000 or so clones, with roughly 84% occurring only once. The sample taken for sequencing was peripheral blood. These receptors were taken from a man aged 50 or older with active or convalescent COVID-19.

The V call is TRBV6-5, the J call TRBJ2-7; no definite D call. The CDR3 runs to 13 residues. The V gene's germline CDR1 is MNHEY and CDR2 SVGAGI. V was clipped by 7 bases and J by 3 bases, with 13 bases between them. The CDR3 region has the DNA TGTGCCAGCAAACCAGGTATTCACTACGAGCAGTACTTC. The encoded protein is CASKPGIHYEQYF.

The chain has TRBV3-1 (or the pseudogene TRBV3-2) and TRBJ2-3; 15 nucleotides agree with TRBD2. J was trimmed by 0 bases and V by 2 bases; bases with no gene match: 3. In germline, CDR1 is LGHDT, CDR2 YNNKEL (reference sequence). CDR3 size: 18 residues. The CDR3 sequence is CASSQRTSGRVSTDTQYF. In DNA form, the CDR3 reads TGTGCCAGCAGCCAAAGGACTAGCGGGAGGGTTAGCACAGATACGCAGTATTTT.

The chain carries TRBV11-2 and TRBJ2-2, with 13 bases that match TRBD2. The CDR3 covers 18 residues. V lost 0 bases, J lost 6 bases, and 7 bases stayed unmatched. Germline V CDR1 and CDR2: SGHAT, FQNNGV. This chain's CDR3 is CASSLDTSGGAGAGELFF. The CDR3 DNA is TGTGCCAGCAGCTTAGACACTAGCGGGGGGGCCGGCGCCGGGGAGCTGTTTTTT.